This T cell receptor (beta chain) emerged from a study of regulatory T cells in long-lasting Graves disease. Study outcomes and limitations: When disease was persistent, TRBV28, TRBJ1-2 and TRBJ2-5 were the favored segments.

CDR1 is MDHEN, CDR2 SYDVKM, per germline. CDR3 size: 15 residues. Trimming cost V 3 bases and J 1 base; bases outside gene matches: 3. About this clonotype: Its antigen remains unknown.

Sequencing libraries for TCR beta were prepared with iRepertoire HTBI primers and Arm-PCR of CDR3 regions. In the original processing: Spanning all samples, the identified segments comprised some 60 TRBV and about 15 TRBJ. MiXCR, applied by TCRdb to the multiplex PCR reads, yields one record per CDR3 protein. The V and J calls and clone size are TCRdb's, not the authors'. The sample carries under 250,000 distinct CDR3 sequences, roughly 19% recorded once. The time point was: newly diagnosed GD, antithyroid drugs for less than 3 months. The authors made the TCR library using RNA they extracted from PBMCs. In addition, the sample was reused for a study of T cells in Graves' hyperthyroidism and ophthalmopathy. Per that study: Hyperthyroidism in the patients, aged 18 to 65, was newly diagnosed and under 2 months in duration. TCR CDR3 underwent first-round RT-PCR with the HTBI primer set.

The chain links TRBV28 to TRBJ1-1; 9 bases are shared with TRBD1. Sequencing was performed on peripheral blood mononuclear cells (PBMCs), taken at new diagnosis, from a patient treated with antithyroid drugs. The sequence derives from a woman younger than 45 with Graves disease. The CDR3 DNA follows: TGTGCCAGCAGTTTGGACAGGGGCCAGAACACTGAAGCTTTCTTT. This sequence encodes CASSLDRGQNTEAFF.